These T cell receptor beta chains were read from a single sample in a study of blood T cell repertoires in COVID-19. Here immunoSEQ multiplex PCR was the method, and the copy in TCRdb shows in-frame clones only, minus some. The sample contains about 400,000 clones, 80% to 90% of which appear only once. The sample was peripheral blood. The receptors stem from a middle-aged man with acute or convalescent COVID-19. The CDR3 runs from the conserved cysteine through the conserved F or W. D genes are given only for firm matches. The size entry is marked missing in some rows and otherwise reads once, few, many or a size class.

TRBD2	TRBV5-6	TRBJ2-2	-	CASSPPPGTSGATGELFF	TGTGCCAGCAGTCCTCCCCCCGGGACTAGCGGGGCCACCGGGGAGCTGTTTTTT
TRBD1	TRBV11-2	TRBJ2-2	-	CASSFSTGGTGELFF	TGTGCCAGCAGCTTTAGTACAGGGGGAACCGGGGAGCTGTTTTTT
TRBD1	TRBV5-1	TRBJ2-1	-	CASSDRGDSYNEQFF	TGCGCCAGCAGCGACAGGGGTGACTCCTACAATGAGCAGTTCTTC
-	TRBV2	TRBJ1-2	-	CATAGQGNYGYTF	TGTGCCACCGCGGGGCAGGGCAACTATGGCTACACCTTC
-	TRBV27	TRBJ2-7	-	CASSSSPWRHSYEQYF	TGTGCCAGCAGTTCCTCACCCTGGCGGCACTCCTACGAGCAGTACTTC
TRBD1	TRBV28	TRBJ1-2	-	CASSSGTVNYGYTF	TGTGCCAGCAGCTCCGGGACAGTAAACTATGGCTACACCTTC
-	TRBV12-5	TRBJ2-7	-	CASGRTVYEQYF	TGTGCTAGTGGTAGGACTGTATACGAGCAGTACTTC
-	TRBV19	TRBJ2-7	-	CASSPDSRAYEQYF	TGTGCCAGTAGCCCAGATAGCCGTGCCTACGAGCAGTACTTC
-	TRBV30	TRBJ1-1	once	CAWGRGTEAFF	TGTGCCTGGGGGCGAGGGACTGAAGCTTTCTTT
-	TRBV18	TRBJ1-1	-	CASSPRRGGDTEAFF	TGTGCCAGCTCACCAAGGAGGGGGGGGGACACTGAAGCTTTCTTT
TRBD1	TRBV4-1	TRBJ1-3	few	CASSQPGTAISGNTIYF	TGCGCCAGCAGCCAACCGGGGACAGCCATCTCTGGAAACACCATATATTTT
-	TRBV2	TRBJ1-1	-	CASSVRGGWGSNTEAFF	TGTGCCAGCAGCGTCCGGGGAGGGTGGGGATCGAACACTGAAGCTTTCTTT
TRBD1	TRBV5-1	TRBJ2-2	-	CASSWGQGNTGELFF	TGCGCCAGCAGCTGGGGACAGGGGAACACCGGGGAGCTGTTTTTT
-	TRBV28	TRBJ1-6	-	CASSYNNSPLHF	TGTGCCAGCAGCTATAATAATTCACCCCTCCACTTT
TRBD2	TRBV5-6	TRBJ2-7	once	CASSFGASGGIYEQYF	TGTGCCAGCAGCTTTGGAGCGAGCGGGGGGATCTACGAGCAGTACTTC
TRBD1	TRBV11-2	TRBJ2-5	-	CASSSIGTVETQYF	TGTGCCAGCAGCTCCATCGGGACAGTGGAGACCCAGTACTTC
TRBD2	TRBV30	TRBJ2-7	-	CAWSAGTSGGEQYF	TGTGCCTGGAGCGCCGGGACTAGCGGGGGCGAGCAGTACTTC
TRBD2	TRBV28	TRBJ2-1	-	CASSFLGLAVQGEQFF	TGTGCCAGCAGTTTCCTGGGACTAGCAGTCCAGGGTGAGCAGTTCTTC
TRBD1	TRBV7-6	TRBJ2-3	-	CASSLRQGETDTQYF	TGTGCCAGCAGCTTGAGACAGGGGGAGACAGATACGCAGTATTTT
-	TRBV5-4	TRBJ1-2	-	CASSLIRVRGYTF	TGTGCCAGCAGCTTGATCAGGGTCAGGGGCTACACCTTC
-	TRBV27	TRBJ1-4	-	CASSSRSTDRPKVEKLFF	TGTGCCAGCAGTTCCCGCTCGACAGACAGGCCGAAGGTTGAAAAACTGTTTTTT
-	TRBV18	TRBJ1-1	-	CASSPVREGEAFF	TGTGCCAGCTCACCAGTCCGTGAGGGTGAAGCTTTCTTT
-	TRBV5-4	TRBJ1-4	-	CASSSGGGGYREKLFF	TGTGCCAGCAGCAGCGGTGGTGGGGGCTATCGGGAAAAACTGTTTTTT
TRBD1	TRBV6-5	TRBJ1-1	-	CASSYSRTGNTEAFF	TGTGCCAGCAGTTACTCGAGGACAGGGAACACTGAAGCTTTCTTT
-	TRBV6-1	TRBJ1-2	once	CASSEVSSGYYGYTF	TGTGCCAGCAGTGAAGTCTCGTCAGGGTACTATGGCTACACCTTC
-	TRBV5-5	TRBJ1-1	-	CASSRYTEAFF	TGTGCCAGCAGCCGTTACACTGAAGCTTTCTTT